This T cell receptor beta chain was recovered during a study of T cells in Graves' hyperthyroidism and ophthalmopathy (dated by TCRdb to the late 2010s). With regard to the full study: Peripheral blood was sampled at the time of initial diagnosis, prior to any treatment. TCR V-J signatures able to tell the groups apart were searched for in a discovery cohort of more than 90 patients, of whom more than 40 had Graves' ophthalmopathy and 55 to 60 had stable Graves' hyperthyroidism. An independent validation cohort of around 19 hyperthyroidism patients and 17 patients who later progressed to ophthalmopathy tested prospective prediction of ophthalmopathy. For training and testing, the approximately 92 patients in the discovery cohort were randomly divided in a 7:3 ratio. In addition, the study compared T-cell repertoires in thyroid tissue and in blood from six Graves' hyperthyroidism patients. After sampling, hyperthyroidism patients received methimazole starting at 30 mg daily, and ophthalmopathy patients received high-dose intravenous methylprednisolone. TCR Vbeta CDR3 sequencing of 140 or so peripheral blood samples (over 40 ophthalmopathy, 75 to 85 hyperthyroidism and approximately 17 progressor patients) is reported in the paper. What the study reported, not specific to this receptor: A 13 V-J signature model separated ophthalmopathy from stable hyperthyroidism, with about 90% sensitivity and roughly 84% specificity in cross-validation and 80%/75% in testing. Most expanded thyroid clonotypes (frequency above 0.001) were also detected in blood, a finding suggesting that blood repertoires may reflect thyroid immune responses. In validation, progression to ophthalmopathy was predicted by the model with 70.59% sensitivity and 72.22% specificity, a median of about 6.8 months before onset. No statistical method was used to set the sample size in advance, and investigators knew the group allocation.

TCR beta CDR3 regions were amplified from RNA transcripts. The first round of RT-PCR for the TCR CDR3 was performed with the HTBI primer set and the Qiagen OneStep RT-PCR kit. Libraries were constructed in a second round of multiplex PCR, after which size selection and purification were carried out. The libraries were sequenced on an Illumina HiSeq2000 using paired-end 100 bp reads. The authors' analysis ran thus. Raw data were processed with SOAPnuke, discarding reads with adapters, uncalled bases, mean Phred below 15, or no exact constant-primer or identifier match. High-quality paired reads were merged with COPE v1.2.5, and unique nucleotide sequences were defined as clonotypes. MiTCR v1.1 was used to align clonotypes to the IMGT TRBV, TRBD and TRBJ reference segments. Analysis was restricted to V-J combinations with a frequency above 0.0001, which covered roughly 99% of repertoires. The TCS score was defined as F50 (clonal expansion) divided by E x V (chaos), with BLOSUM62-based TCRdist calculated between CDR3 peptides within each V-J. Welch's t-statistics and random forest reduced roughly 540 V-J features to about 12, which were used in a naive Bayes classifier (R e1071). TCRdb reprocessing: public reads trimmed at Q25 with fastp, clones called with MiXCR, in-frame beta chains kept. Rows are unified per CDR3 protein, each entry keeping the most common DNA and genes. TCRdb assigned the V and J calls; the authors' analysis was not used. For this sample there are approximately 300,000 distinct CDR3 sequences; approximately 15% appear just once. The ten largest clones represent around 57% of the sample.

This clonotype was detected a few times. No antigen is known for it. Base qualities were left out, and no much larger clone turns up one base away. From its cysteine to its phenylalanine, the CDR3 spans 13 amino acids. CDR3 DNA only is kept here, 39 bases in frame from base 1. Trimming removed 8 bases from V and 4 bases from J; the gene matches leave 4 bases unexplained. CDR1 and CDR2, looked up from the germline V gene, are MDHEN and SYDVKM. Moderately to severely active disease, a Clinical Activity Score of at least 3, a NOSPECS grade of at least 4, and a duration under 3 months were present in ophthalmopathy patients. The study excluded patients with uncontrolled infections, other autoimmune diseases, pregnancy or lactation. Diagnoses were established on the basis of clinical symptoms, serum thyroxine and TRAb, thyroid ultrasound, and orbital computed tomography. PBMCs were isolated from about 9.2 ml of fresh peripheral blood by Ficoll-Paque density gradient centrifugation. Trizol reagent was used to extract total RNA, and RNA quality was then checked on an Agilent 2100 Bioanalyzer.

The specimen sequenced was blood. This TCR was sampled from an older woman with Graves' ophthalmopathy. The chain is made from TRBV28 and TRBJ2-7; 11 bases in between match TRBD1. The CDR3 region: CASGQGARYEQYF. The DNA sequence reads TGTGCCAGCGGACAGGGGGCAAGATACGAGCAGTACTTC.